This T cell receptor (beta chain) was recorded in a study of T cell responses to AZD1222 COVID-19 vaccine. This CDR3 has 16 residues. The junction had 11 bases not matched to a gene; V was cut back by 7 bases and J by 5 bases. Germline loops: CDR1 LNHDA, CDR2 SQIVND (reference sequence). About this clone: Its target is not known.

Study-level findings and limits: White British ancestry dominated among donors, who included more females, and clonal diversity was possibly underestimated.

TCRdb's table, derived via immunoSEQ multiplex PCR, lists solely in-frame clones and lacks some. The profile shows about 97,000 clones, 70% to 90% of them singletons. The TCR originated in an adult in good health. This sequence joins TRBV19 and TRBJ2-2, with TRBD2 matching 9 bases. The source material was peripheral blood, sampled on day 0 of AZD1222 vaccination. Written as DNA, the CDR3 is TGTGCCAGTACGCGTCGCGGGGGGGCAAGTACCGGGGAGCTGTTTTTT. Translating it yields CASTRRGGASTGELFF.